This T cell receptor (beta chain) was profiled in a study of blood T cell repertoires in COVID-19. For the study at large: The samples span acute and convalescent COVID-19 from the United States, Italy and Spain.

TCRdb keeps only in-frame clones here, not all; method: immunoSEQ multiplex PCR. The table lists about 74,000 clones, around 80% of them singletons. V was cut by 1 base and J by 7 bases, with 7 bases left in between. Germline V gene lookup returns CDR1 SGHAT and CDR2 FQNNGV. The CDR3 runs to 12 residues. Sequencing was performed on peripheral blood. This rearrangement joins TRBV11-2 to TRBJ1-1, with no clear D. This clonotype originated in a human donor in a cohort sampled during active COVID-19. The CDR3 sequence: CASSLGRNEAFF. CDR3 bases: TGTGCCAGCAGCTTAGGGAGGAATGAAGCTTTCTTT.